These 5 T cell receptor beta chains originate from one sample sequenced in a study of Ad26.COV2.S vaccination and SARS-CoV-2 variants. The data were produced by immunoSEQ multiplex PCR, yet TCRdb's version contains in-frame clones alone and is incomplete. The sample comprises 400,000 or so clones, approximately 90% of which are singletons, and 3.5% rests with the top ten. Specified treatment: roughly 18 received Ad26.COV2.S at low or high dose, single or two shots; 5 received placebo; per-sample allocation not given. The samples date from day 63 after the first vaccine or placebo injection. Sequenced material: peripheral blood, taken in a trial of Ad26.COV2.S vaccine versus placebo. These receptors all come from a person between 18 and 65 years old who received the Ad26.COV2.S COVID-19 vaccine or a placebo.

Written as DNA, the CDR3 is TGTGCCAGCAGTTATGATGGGGGGACTGAAGCTTTCTTT. Translated: CASSYDGGTEAFF. The V gene is TRBV27, the J gene TRBJ1-1, with D perhaps TRBD1 (5 bases). V lost 4 bases, J lost 5 bases, and 11 bases lay in between. Looked up from germline, CDR1 is MNHEY and CDR2 is SMNVEV (reference sequence). This CDR3 spans 13 amino acids.

This chain uses TRBV27 with TRBJ2-1, with 10 bases fitting TRBD2. This CDR3 contains 15 residues. CDR1 is MNHEY and CDR2 is SMNVEV in the germline V gene (reference sequence). Germline trimming cut 5 bases from V and 4 bases from J; bases unmatched to any gene: 5. The CDR3 DNA is TGTGCCAGCAGTGCCGGGACTAGCGTGTACAATGAGCAGTTCTTC. This gives the protein CASSAGTSVYNEQFF.

This clone was counted once. The chain is built from TRBV28 and TRBJ1-2; a weak D match, TRBD1 (6 bases). The V end was cut by 5 bases, the J end by 7 bases, with 17 bases between. Germline V gives CDR1 MDHEN, CDR2 SYDVKM. CDR3 length: 14 residues. The DNA of the CDR3 is TGTGCCAGCAGTCCGCTATTACAGGGTCGTGGCTACACCTTC. Translated, it gives CASSPLLQGRGYTF.

V and J are TRBV11-2 and TRBJ2-7; D uncertain. V gave up 5 bases and J gave up 1 base, with 9 bases separating them. CDR3 length: 13 amino acids. The germline V gene has CDR1 SGHAT and CDR2 FQNNGV. CDR3 DNA sequence: TGTGCCAGCAGCAAGGACGAGTCCTACGAGCAGTACTTC. It specifies CASSKDESYEQYF. Drawing the rest from reference TRBV11-2 and TRBJ2-7, the complete variable domain is EAGVAQSPRYKIIEKRQSVAFWCNPISGHATLYWYQQILGQGPKLLIQFQNNGVVDDSQLPKDRFSAERLKGVDSTLKIQPAKLEDSAVYLCASSKDESYEQYFGPGTRLTVT.

The chain combines TRBV5-5 with TRBJ2-7, with 8 bases aligning to TRBD2. V was pared by 2 bases and J by 2 bases, with 6 bases of the junction left unmatched. Looked up from germline, CDR1 is SGHKS and CDR2 is YYEKEE (reference sequence). The CDR3 runs to 15 residues. The CDR3 DNA follows: TGTGCCAGCAGCTTCCTGGGTAGCGGGGCCTACGAGCAGTACTTC. It encodes CASSFLGSGAYEQYF.